This TCR beta chain came from a study of blood T cell repertoires in COVID-19. Study-wide context: Acute and convalescent COVID-19 specimens originated in the United States, Italy and Spain. Sources were T cells, B-cell-depleted T cells, or PBMCs; the material itself was cDNA or gDNA.

CDR3 size: 16 residues. Losses at the gene ends were 1 base for V and 6 bases for J; bases not matched to a gene: 9. Per germline, CDR1 LNHDA and CDR2 SQIVND (reference sequence). The authors' processing: Amplification of reference gene primers was used by the study to estimate nucleated cell counts. Data came from immunoSEQ multiplex PCR; TCRdb stores just in-frame clones and leaves some out. That table gives V, J and clone size, and the DNA gave D and trimming. The sample contains 300,000 or so clones, around 88% of which appear only once. This chain links TRBV19 with TRBJ1-1, with 9 bases that match TRBD1. The sequenced sample consisted of peripheral blood. The TCR sequence derives from a woman between 45 and 60 years old with acute or convalescent COVID-19. In DNA form, the CDR3 reads TGTGCCAGTAGTATAGGTAGGGACAGGGTGGCTGCTGAAGCTTTCTTT. Translation: CASSIGRDRVAAEAFF.